These 8 T cell receptor beta chains came from one sample sequenced in a study of early T cells in non-severe SARS-CoV-2 infection. TCRdb re-analysed the 5' RACE reads in MiXCR, keeping a single row per CDR3 protein. The data show 70,000 to 75,000 distinct CDR3 sequences, with 9.5% to 15% seen just once and about 3.9% held by the top ten. Sequenced: whole blood. The receptors derive from an adult who was a healthcare worker with PCR-confirmed SARS-CoV-2 infection or an uninfected control (not recorded which).

At least ten counts were recorded for this clonotype. The CDR3 is CASTGTPWETQYF. CDR3 nucleotides: TGCGCCAGCACCGGGACTCCATGGGAGACCCAGTACTTC. This sequence joins TRBV10-2 and TRBJ2-5; weak D call: TRBD2 (6 bases). CDR3 size: 13 residues. V dropped 7 bases and J dropped 5 bases, with 14 bases sitting between them. Germline values: CDR1 WSHSY, CDR2 SAAADI.

This clonotype was seen a handful of times. The gene calls are TRBV7-9 and TRBJ2-5; D call uncertain. V was pared by 5 bases and J by 5 bases, with 18 bases between. The CDR3 is made up of 15 amino acids. Looked up from germline, CDR1 is SEHNR and CDR2 is FQNEAQ (reference sequence). The CDR3 loop reads CASSTTSDLYETQYF. As DNA, the CDR3 is TGTGCCAGCAGCACCACCTCGGACCTGTATGAGACCCAGTACTTC.

This clonotype has at least ten counts. This chain uses TRBV29-1 with TRBJ2-5, with 13 bases matching TRBD2. The germline V gene has CDR1 SQVTM and CDR2 ANQGSEA. V shed 7 bases, J shed 4 bases, and the junction held 6 bases outside the gene matches. This CDR3 is 14 amino acids long. The CDR3 spells CSGRTSGSGETQYF. The CDR3 nucleotides are TGCAGCGGCCGGACTAGCGGGAGTGGAGAGACCCAGTACTTC.

J is TRBJ2-7 and V is TRBV20-1; 7 nucleotides line up with TRBD2. V lost 1 base, J lost 3 bases, and 9 bases stayed unmatched. The CDR3 consists of 15 residues. Germline lookup yields CDR1 DFQATT and CDR2 SNEGSKA (reference sequence). The chain's CDR3 is CSARGPRLANYEQYF. CDR3 in DNA: TGCAGTGCTAGAGGCCCTCGACTAGCTAACTACGAGCAGTACTTC.

The V and J genes are TRBV28 and TRBJ2-7, with 12 bases that match TRBD1. The CDR3 is 16 residues long. V was pared by 5 bases and J by 0 bases, with 5 bases of the junction left unmatched. Germline loops: CDR1 MDHEN, CDR2 SYDVKM. For the CDR3, the DNA is TGTGCCAGCAGTGGGACAGGGGGCCCGAGCTCCTACGAGCAGTACTTC. This sequence encodes CASSGTGGPSSYEQYF.

This clonotype was counted a few times. The gene calls are TRBV27 and TRBJ1-4; 8 bases are shared with TRBD1. CDR1 MNHEY and CDR2 SMNVEV come from the germline V gene (reference sequence). CDR3 length: 14 residues. V shed 3 bases, J shed 10 bases, and the junction held 7 bases outside the gene matches. This CDR3 reads CASSLSTGVGKLFF. The CDR3, as DNA: TGTGCCAGCAGTTTGTCGACAGGGGTCGGAAAACTGTTTTTT.

This rearrangement joins TRBV20-1 to TRBJ2-1, with 9 bases that match TRBD1. This CDR3 is built from 18 residues. Trimming cost V 1 base and J 5 bases; bases outside gene matches: 15. CDR1 is DFQATT, CDR2 SNEGSKA, per germline (reference sequence). In nucleotides, the CDR3 is TGCAGTGCTAGAGGACAGGGGGAGAGTGGTAGCGTACACAATGAGCAGTTCTTC. It specifies CSARGQGESGSVHNEQFF.

CDR3 amino acids: CATSDYSGRANEQFF. CDR3 sequence (DNA): TGTGCCACCAGTGACTATAGCGGGAGGGCCAATGAGCAGTTCTTC. This chain connects TRBV24-1 to TRBJ2-1; 11 nucleotides agree with TRBD2. This CDR3 contains 15 residues. CDR1 and CDR2 from the germline V gene are KGHDR and SFDVKD. The V gene end was trimmed by 4 bases and the J gene end by 6 bases; junction bases not matched to a gene: 4.